The 25 T cell receptor beta chains listed next were all sequenced from one sample in a study of shared clonotypes between healthy human individuals (dated by TCRdb to 2018 to 2020). CD8 naive samples were obtained by positive selection for CCR7 among CD45RO-negative cells, yielding a CD45RA+CCR7+ population from which TemRA cells were excluded. Libraries were constructed by the immunoSEQ multiplex PCR assay. TCRdb carries this immuneACCESS record with in-frame sequences only. Its versions omit some clonotypes, under half of them owing to an unresolved V gene in the studies checked, with the rest unexplained. In all, the sample holds under 700,000 clones, and 85% to 95% of those were seen once. Of the sample, over 0.1% falls within the top ten clones. Sequencing was done on a sample of naive CD8+ T cells sorted from blood. Reading the label with the study, this specimen's cell subset or site is: CD45RA+CCR7+. Every receptor here comes from a woman in her 30s in good health.

V is TRBV7-8 and J is TRBJ2-5; D perhaps matches TRBD2 (6 bases). The CDR3 spans 16 residues. V lost 5 bases, J lost 3 bases, and 19 bases lay in between. The germline gives CDR1 SGHVS, CDR2 FQNEAQ. As DNA, the CDR3 is TGTGCCAGCAGCGGAGCCGGGACTCCCTCCAAAGAGACCCAGTACTTC. This codes for CASSGAGTPSKETQYF.

V gene TRBV7-9 combines with J gene TRBJ2-1; 8 positions agree with TRBD2. Germline CDR1 SEHNR, CDR2 FQNEAQ (reference sequence). This CDR3 region has 16 residues. Losses at the gene ends were 5 bases for V and 7 bases for J; bases not matched to a gene: 13. In DNA form, the CDR3 reads TGTGCCAGCAGCCCCCCTAGAGCGGGAGTTCTTAATGAGCAGTTCTTC. Translated: CASSPPRAGVLNEQFF.

Comments on this clone: This CDR3 is also generated by other DNA sequences in the sample. The gene calls are TRBV4-1 and TRBJ2-7; 9 bases fit TRBD1. Germline V gene sequence: CDR1 MGHRA, CDR2 YSYEKL. Trimming at V came to 4 bases and at J to 7 bases, leaving 5 bases not matched to a gene. The CDR3 has 13 amino acids. CDR3 sequence reads: CASSLGQGGEQYF. Here the CDR3 DNA reads TGCGCCAGCAGCCTGGGACAGGGAGGGGAGCAGTACTTC.

The V call is TRBV11-2, the J call TRBJ2-7, with D unresolved. Trimming cost V 2 bases and J 6 bases, with 11 bases left between them. The CDR3 runs 13 residues. Per the germline V gene, CDR1 is SGHAT and CDR2 is FQNNGV. The CDR3 coding sequence is TGTGCCAGCAGCTTATTGGGGTTCGGCGAGCAGTACTTC. Its translation: CASSLLGFGEQYF.

The rearrangement joins TRBV7-8 to TRBJ2-7; D uncertain. The V and J ends lost 5 bases and 2 bases respectively, with 7 bases between them. The CDR3 is 12 amino acids. Germline CDR1 is SGHVS and CDR2 is FQNEAQ. The CDR3 spells CASSPRPYEQYF. The CDR3 nucleotides read TGTGCCAGCAGCCCCCGTCCCTACGAGCAGTACTTC. The whole variable domain, remainder taken from reference TRBV7-8 and TRBJ2-7, is GAGVSQSPRYKVAKRGQDVALRCDPISGHVSLFWYQQALGQGPEFLTYFQNEAQLDKSGLPSDRFFAERPEGSVSTLKIQRTQQEDSAVYLCASSPRPYEQYFGPGTRLTVT.

Note on this clone: This same CDR3 is encoded by further DNA sequences in the sample. The chain has TRBV6-6 and TRBJ1-1; no definite D call. The CDR3 has 14 amino acids. The germline V and J ends were trimmed by 0 bases and 1 base, with 6 bases remaining between them. The V gene's germline CDR1 is MNHNY and CDR2 SVGAGI (reference sequence). In DNA, the CDR3 is TGTGCCAGCAGTTACTCCGAGGGGAACACTGAAGCTTTCTTT. Its translation is CASSYSEGNTEAFF.

The genes are TRBV27 and TRBJ1-1; tentatively, D is TRBD1 (5 bases). The CDR3 has 14 amino acids. V gave up 6 bases and J gave up 4 bases, with 15 bases separating them. Per germline, CDR1 MNHEY and CDR2 SMNVEV (reference sequence). The CDR3 sequence is CASSLVGGSTEAFF. The CDR3 DNA reads TGTGCCAGCAGCTTAGTGGGGGGTAGCACTGAAGCTTTCTTT.

J is TRBJ2-3 and V is TRBV7-9, with D unclear. CDR1 is SEHNR and CDR2 is FQNEAQ in the germline V gene (reference sequence). The CDR3 has 15 residues. The ends were cut back, 6 bases at V and 1 base at J, with 14 bases in the middle. CDR3 coding DNA: TGTGCCAGCAGAGCCGACTTACGTGGCACAGATACGCAGTATTTT. This gives the protein CASRADLRGTDTQYF. Filled out from reference TRBV7-9 and TRBJ2-3, the complete variable domain reads DTGVSQNPRHKITKRGQNVTFRCDPISEHNRLYWYRQTLGQGPEFLTYFQNEAQLEKSRLLSDRFSAERPKGSFSTLEIQRTEQGDSAMYLCASRADLRGTDTQYFGPGTRLTVL.

This sequence joins TRBV27 and TRBJ2-1, with 10 positions matching TRBD2. V shed 5 bases and J 10 bases; nucleotides not matched to a gene: 14. From germline, CDR1 is MNHEY and CDR2 SMNVEV (reference sequence). The CDR3 has 16 residues. The CDR3 nucleotides are TGTGCCAGCAGTCCCCGTTGGGAGCGGGAGGGCCGGGAGCAGTTCTTC. This gives the protein CASSPRWEREGREQFF.

The genes are TRBV5-1 and TRBJ2-7; D is ambiguous. V lost 4 bases and J lost 2, with 10 bases in between. In germline, CDR1 is SGHRS, CDR2 YFSETQ. CDR3 size: 13 residues. In DNA, the CDR3 is TGCGCCAGCAGCCCTTCATCAGCCTACGAGCAGTACTTC. Protein product: CASSPSSAYEQYF.

The genes are TRBV5-6 and TRBJ2-1; a weak D match, TRBD1 (6 bases). V lost 4 bases to trimming and J lost 5 bases, with 16 bases between them. This CDR3 spans 15 amino acids. Germline loops: CDR1 SGHDT, CDR2 YYEEEE. Here the CDR3 DNA reads TGTGCCAGCAGCCCCCTACAGGGTTGGGACAATGAGCAGTTCTTC. As protein: CASSPLQGWDNEQFF.

A note on this clone: Other DNA sequences from this sample encode an identical CDR3 as well. CDR3 nucleotide sequence: TGTGCCAGCAGCTTGGGACTAGCCTACGAGCAGTACTTC. Translation: CASSLGLAYEQYF. V is TRBV11-2 and J is TRBJ2-7; 8 bases line up with TRBD2. The CDR3 totals 13 residues. In germline, CDR1 is SGHAT, CDR2 FQNNGV. The V segment lost 3 bases and the J segment 2 bases; nucleotides outside the gene matches: 0. Together with reference TRBV11-2 and TRBJ2-7, the CDR3 gives the full variable domain: EAGVAQSPRYKIIEKRQSVAFWCNPISGHATLYWYQQILGQGPKLLIQFQNNGVVDDSQLPKDRFSAERLKGVDSTLKIQPAKLEDSAVYLCASSLGLAYEQYFGPGTRLTVT.

Details on this clone: Additional DNA sequences in this sample encode the identical CDR3. The V and J genes are TRBV7-6 and TRBJ2-7; TRBD1 agrees at 7 bases. The germline CDR1 and CDR2 sequences are SGHVS and FNYEAQ. CDR3 length: 14 amino acids. J lost 4 bases, V lost 0 bases, and 3 bases had no gene match. The CDR3 sequence: CASSLAGGGYEQYF. The CDR3 nucleotides read TGTGCCAGCAGCTTAGCAGGGGGCGGGTACGAGCAGTACTTC.

The CDR3 region is CASSSGTGEAFF. CDR3 in DNA: TGTGCCAGCAGCTCCGGGACAGGGGAAGCTTTCTTT. The chain has TRBV9 and TRBJ1-1; 9 nucleotides align to TRBD1. Germline CDR1 reads SGDLS; CDR2 reads YYNGEE. The CDR3 length is 12 residues. V gave up 4 bases and J gave up 8 bases; unmatched junction bases: 3.

The rearrangement links TRBV5-4 to TRBJ2-5; D might be TRBD1 (6 bases). With 2 bases removed from V and 6 bases from J, the gap between germline ends came to 17 bases. This CDR3 spans 15 amino acids. The germline gives CDR1 SGHNT, CDR2 YYREEE (reference sequence). Written as DNA, the CDR3 is TGTGCCAGCAGCTTAACAGGGCTAGGTGGGAAGACCCAGTACTTC. It yields the protein CASSLTGLGGKTQYF.

V usage is TRBV18 and J usage is TRBJ1-1, with a possible D match to TRBD1 (5 bases). The CDR3 is 15 amino acids. V was trimmed by 3 bases and J by 1 base, leaving 12 bases between them. In germline, CDR1 is KGHSH, CDR2 LQKENI. This CDR3 reads CASSPGRGGNTEAFF. The CDR3 DNA reads TGTGCCAGCTCACCCGGGCGGGGGGGGAACACTGAAGCTTTCTTT.

The chain is built from TRBV9 and TRBJ2-7; D gene uncertain. V gave up 4 bases and J gave up 2 bases, with 10 bases separating them. Germline-derived CDR1 and CDR2 are SGDLS and YYNGEE. The CDR3 runs 13 residues. Written as DNA, the CDR3 is TGTGCCAGCAGCTTGGCGTCCGCCTACGAGCAGTACTTC. Translation: CASSLASAYEQYF.

The chain joins TRBV19 to TRBJ2-1, with TRBD2 matching over 9 bases. This CDR3 region has 16 residues. The V segment lost 5 bases and the J segment 3 bases; nucleotides outside the gene matches: 8. CDR1 is LNHDA, CDR2 SQIVND, per germline (reference sequence). The DNA for the CDR3 is TGTGCCAGTAGTCCGCCGGGACTAGCCAACTACAATGAGCAGTTCTTC. It codes for CASSPPGLANYNEQFF.

This chain links TRBV6-5 with TRBJ1-2; 7 positions agree with TRBD1. Germline CDR1 and CDR2: MNHEY and SVGAGI. V lost 5 bases, J lost 5 bases, and 8 bases stayed unmatched. The length of the CDR3 is 14 residues. CDR3 nucleotides: TGTGCCAGCAGTATAAATGACAGGGCGTATGGCTACACCTTC. Translated: CASSINDRAYGYTF.

The J gene is TRBJ2-2, the V gene TRBV6-5; D tentatively reads TRBD1 or TRBD2 (5 bases each). The CDR3 contains 16 residues. The germline V gene has CDR1 MNHEY and CDR2 SVGAGI. Trimming took 0 bases from V and 2 from J, leaving 10 bases between them. CDR3: CASSYSKRGNTGELFF. The CDR3 DNA reads as TGTGCCAGCAGTTACTCGAAGAGGGGTAACACCGGGGAGCTGTTTTTT.

The chain recombines TRBV10-2 with TRBJ1-2; the match to TRBD1 covers 9 bases. The CDR3 has 15 amino acids. Per the germline V gene, CDR1 is WSHSY and CDR2 is SAAADI. After removal of 1 base from V and 3 bases from J, the junction contained 3 bases not matched to a gene. This CDR3 reads CASSEFWTGDYGYTF. The CDR3 nucleotides are TGCGCCAGCAGTGAGTTTTGGACAGGGGACTATGGCTACACCTTC.

This chain connects TRBV7-2 to TRBJ2-7; D is unclear. Per the germline V gene, CDR1 is SGHTA and CDR2 is FQGNSA. Between the trimmed V and J ends, which lost 2 bases and 2 bases, there was a span of 22 bases. The CDR3 is 18 residues long. CDR3 nucleotides: TGTGCCAGCAGCTTACCCACCCTTCCGAGCCCCATCCCCTACGAGCAGTACTTC. The encoded protein is CASSLPTLPSPIPYEQYF.

Turning to this clone: A read error may account for a junction end that differs from germline. This chain uses TRBV6-1 with TRBJ1-5; the D is unclear. The CDR3 has 16 amino acids. Looked up from germline, CDR1 is MNHNS and CDR2 is SASEGT. CDR3 region: CASSEEDVDSNQPQHF. CDR3 DNA: TGTGCCAGCAGCGAAGAGGACGTTGATAGCAATCAGCCCCAGCATTTT.

This chain connects TRBV19 to TRBJ1-4; 8 bases are shared with TRBD1. Germline V gene sequence: CDR1 LNHDA, CDR2 SQIVND (reference sequence). The CDR3 length is 15 residues. The V segment lost 3 bases and the J segment 5 bases; nucleotides outside the gene matches: 5. The CDR3 region has the DNA TGTGCCAGTAGTATTACGCAGGGGGCAAATGAAAAACTGTTTTTT. This gives the protein CASSITQGANEKLFF.

This sequence joins TRBV4-2 and TRBJ1-5; D gene unclear. The V and J ends lost 2 bases and 3 bases respectively, with 5 bases between them. The CDR3 runs to 13 residues. Germline V gives CDR1 LGHNA, CDR2 YNFKEQ. The DNA of the CDR3 is TGTGCCAGCAGCCAATACGACAATCAGCCCCAGCATTTT. It specifies CASSQYDNQPQHF.